The 3 T cell receptor beta chains below come from one sample, sequenced in a study of cytotoxic CD8 clonotypes in ibrutinib-treated CLL. Sequencing used immunoSEQ multiplex PCR; TCRdb keeps in-frame clones, though not all of them. This table has fewer than 50,000 clones, 60% to 75% appearing once. Sequencing was performed on PBMCs, taken after 12 months of ibrutinib treatment. Receptors originate from a human donor with chronic lymphocytic leukemia.

This clone was observed once. This rearrangement joins TRBV6-4 to TRBJ2-1; D possibly matches TRBD1 or TRBD2 (5 bases each). Germline values: CDR1 MRHNA, CDR2 SNTAGT. Trimming took off 3 bases at V and 7 bases at J, with 16 bases between the two ends. The CDR3 has 15 amino acids. In DNA form, the CDR3 reads TGTGCCAGCAGTGAAGGGTCGGGACCCGTAAATGAGCAGTTCTTC. This translates into CASSEGSGPVNEQFF.

The rearrangement links TRBV4-2 to TRBJ2-5; D is possibly TRBD1 (6 bases). This CDR3 is 15 amino acids long. Germline-derived CDR1 and CDR2 are LGHNA and YNFKEQ. The germline V and J ends were trimmed by 0 bases and 3 bases, with 11 bases remaining between them. The CDR3 DNA follows: TGTGCCAGCAGCCAAGAAGAACGGACAGAAGAGACCCAGTACTTC. It encodes CASSQEERTEETQYF.

The chain links TRBV28 to TRBJ1-5, with D possibly matching TRBD1 (5 bases). V was cut by 6 bases and J by 4 bases, with 13 bases left in between. The CDR3 totals 14 residues. CDR1 and CDR2 from the germline V gene are MDHEN and SYDVKM. CDR3 residues: CASSRGGGNQPQHF. Here the CDR3 DNA reads TGTGCCAGCAGCCGGGGGGGTGGGAATCAGCCCCAGCATTTT. The full variable domain, rest sourced from reference TRBV28 and TRBJ1-5, is DVKVTQSSRYLVKRTGEKVFLECVQDMDHENMFWYRQDPGLGLRLIYFSYDVKMKEKGDIPEGYSVSREKKERFSLILESASTNQTSMYLCASSRGGGNQPQHFGDGTRLSIL.